Each of the 17 T cell receptor beta chains below was sequenced from the same sample in a study of cytomegalovirus exposure and HLA in healthy donors. PCR employed 60 Vbeta and 13 Jbeta primers. TCRdb keeps only in-frame clones here, not all; method: immunoSEQ multiplex PCR. The profile covers about 140,000 clones, with around 75% appearing a single time and less than 1.5% taken by the ten largest. The sequencing sample was made of PBMCs. Source of these receptors: a female donor in good health and CMV-seronegative.

The chain uses TRBV29-1 and TRBJ1-1; D is undetermined. The CDR3 loop spans 15 amino acids. With 0 bases removed from V and 0 bases from J, the gap between germline ends came to 11 bases. Germline V CDR1 and CDR2: SQVTM, ANQGSEA. This CDR3 reads CSVEDPLRLNTEAFF. For the CDR3, the DNA is TGCAGCGTTGAAGATCCACTCAGGTTGAACACTGAAGCTTTCTTT.

The chain is built from TRBV5-6 and TRBJ1-5; 9 bases are a match to TRBD1. Unmatched junction bases numbered 8, after V lost 0 bases and J lost 7 bases. The CDR3 totals 16 residues. The germline V gene has CDR1 SGHDT and CDR2 YYEEEE. CDR3 bases: TGTGCCAGCAGCTTGGCCGGACAGGGGAGGGGGCAGCCCCAGCATTTT. Translating it yields CASSLAGQGRGQPQHF. Full variable domain (missing parts from reference TRBV5-6 and TRBJ1-5): DAGVTQSPTHLIKTRGQQVTLRCSPKSGHDTVSWYQQALGQGPQFIFQYYEEEERQRGNFPDRFSGHQFPNYSSELNVNALLLGDSALYLCASSLAGQGRGQPQHFGDGTRLSIL.

CDR3 sequence reads: CASRTGGQPRDTQYF. The CDR3, as DNA: TGTGCCAGCCGAACTGGAGGGCAGCCGAGGGATACGCAGTATTTT. The genes are TRBV7-8 and TRBJ2-3; TRBD2 is a possible D gene (6 bases). Germline assignment: CDR1 SGHVS and CDR2 FQNEAQ. V gave up 8 bases and J gave up 6 bases, with 21 bases separating them. CDR3 length equals 15 residues.

This clone has just one count. The genes are TRBV27 and TRBJ2-3; 13 bases map to TRBD2. The CDR3 spans 18 residues. Germline trimming cut 0 bases from V and 0 bases from J; bases unmatched to any gene: 3. CDR1 and CDR2 (germline): MNHEY, SMNVEV (reference sequence). The chain's CDR3 is CASSLSGTSGTSTDTQYF. In DNA, the CDR3 is TGTGCCAGCAGTTTATCGGGGACTAGCGGGACTAGCACAGATACGCAGTATTTT.

The chain carries TRBV13 and TRBJ2-6, with a tentative D call TRBD1 (6 bases). The CDR3 is made up of 18 amino acids. CDR1 PRHDT and CDR2 FYEKMQ come from the germline V gene (reference sequence). Trimming took off 5 bases at V and 0 bases at J, with 17 bases between the two ends. CDR3 loop: CASSHALRDTSGANVLTF. CDR3 DNA: TGTGCCAGCAGCCACGCACTCCGGGACACCTCTGGGGCCAACGTCCTGACTTTC.

V usage is TRBV7-9 and J usage is TRBJ2-7; D is unclear. The CDR3 sequence is 12 residues long. The V gene's germline CDR1 is SEHNR and CDR2 FQNEAQ (reference sequence). Trimming removed 1 base from V and 6 bases from J, with 7 bases in between. CDR3 nucleotide sequence: TGTGCCAGCAGCTTAGGGCCCCCCGAGCAGTACTTC. Its protein is CASSLGPPEQYF.

The rearrangement joins TRBV5-8 to TRBJ2-1; D may be TRBD1 (5 bases). The CDR3 sequence is 14 residues long. Germline lookup yields CDR1 SGHTS and CDR2 YDEGEE. Trimming removed 5 bases at V and 8 bases at J, with 17 bases between. DNA for the CDR3: TGTGCCAGCAGGTTGCTAGGGGAAGGCGATGAGCAGTTCTTC. Translated: CASRLLGEGDEQFF.

This clone occurred once. CDR3 DNA sequence: TGTGCCAGCAGCTTAGGCATAAGGGGGTACGAGCAGTACTTC. It is translated as CASSLGIRGYEQYF. The chain couples TRBV7-2 to TRBJ2-7, with TRBD1 as a possible D gene (6 bases). The CDR3 covers 14 residues. The germline V and J ends were trimmed by 1 base and 4 bases, with 11 bases remaining between them. The germline gives CDR1 SGHTA, CDR2 FQGNSA. The full variable domain, rest sourced from reference TRBV7-2 and TRBJ2-7, is GAGVSQSPSNKVTEKGKDVELRCDPISGHTALYWYRQSLGQGLEFLIYFQGNSAPDKSGLPSDRFSAERTGGSVSTLTIQRTQQEDSAVYLCASSLGIRGYEQYFGPGTRLTVT.

This chain joins TRBV19 and TRBJ2-2; D perhaps matches TRBD1 (5 bases). This CDR3 comprises 14 residues. The germline V gene has CDR1 LNHDA and CDR2 SQIVND (reference sequence). Trimming removed 8 bases at V and 1 base at J, with 11 bases between. The CDR3 DNA follows: TGTGCCAGTTCAGGGCCCCGGAACACCGGGGAGCTGTTTTTT. Translation gives CASSGPRNTGELFF.

CDR3 sequence (DNA): TGTGCCAGCAGTTTACCCCTAGCGTTACCCTACGAGCAGTACTTC. Its translation: CASSLPLALPYEQYF. The V and J genes are TRBV5-4 and TRBJ2-7; perhaps TRBD2 as D (6 bases). Germline CDR1 is SGHNT and CDR2 is YYREEE (reference sequence). Trimming left V 5 bases short and J 2 bases short, with 17 bases between. CDR3 length: 15 residues. The full variable domain, in which reference TRBV5-4 and TRBJ2-7 provide the parts outside the CDR3, is ETGVTQSPTHLIKTRGQQVTLRCSSQSGHNTVSWYQQALGQGPQFIFQYYREEENGRGNFPPRFSGLQFPNYSSELNVNALELDDSALYLCASSLPLALPYEQYFGPGTRLTVT.

This rearrangement joins TRBV7-8 to TRBJ1-2; tentatively, D is TRBD1 (6 bases). This CDR3 spans 15 amino acids. The V end was cut by 1 base, the J end by 4 bases, with 13 bases between. CDR1 and CDR2 (germline): SGHVS, FQNEAQ. This CDR3 is CASSLESGVGYGYTF. In DNA, the CDR3 is TGTGCCAGCAGCTTAGAATCAGGGGTTGGCTATGGCTACACCTTC.

The gene calls are TRBV14 and TRBJ1-1, with D perhaps TRBD1 (6 bases). Germline V lookup: CDR1 SGHDN, CDR2 FVKESK. This CDR3 is 14 amino acids long. The V gene lost 6 bases and the J gene lost 1 base, with 12 bases spanning the gap. CDR3 sequence (DNA): TGTGCCAGCAGTCAACTAGGGGGGAACACTGAAGCTTTCTTT. Its protein is CASSQLGGNTEAFF.

The rearrangement uses TRBV20-1 and TRBJ2-7; D call uncertain. V lost 3 bases and J 5 bases, leaving 8 bases between the germline ends. The V gene's germline CDR1 is DFQATT and CDR2 SNEGSKA (reference sequence). This CDR3 region has 11 residues. The CDR3 region has the DNA TGCAGTGCTAGGGAGTTCCACGAGCAGTACTTC. Encoded protein: CSAREFHEQYF.

CDR3 bases: TGTGCCAGCAGTAGCGGACAGGGGGCGCGCGGCTACACCTTC. This sequence encodes CASSSGQGARGYTF. V and J are TRBV6-5 and TRBJ1-2, with 11 bases that match TRBD1. The junction had 7 bases not matched to a gene; V was cut back by 5 bases and J by 8 bases. CDR1 and CDR2 from the germline V gene are MNHEY and SVGAGI. The length of the CDR3 is 14 residues.

This clone has a handful of counts. The gene calls are TRBV19 and TRBJ2-2, with D possibly being TRBD1 (6 bases). CDR3 length equals 13 residues. Between the trimmed V and J ends, which lost 5 bases and 7 bases, there was a span of 11 bases. Germline values: CDR1 LNHDA, CDR2 SQIVND (reference sequence). CDR3: CASSPQGYGELFF. The CDR3 DNA is TGTGCCAGTAGTCCTCAGGGGTACGGGGAGCTGTTTTTT.

This clone was counted once. The J gene is TRBJ2-1, the V gene TRBV7-9; the D gene is possibly TRBD1 (6 bases). Trimming cost V 5 bases and J 10 bases, with 18 bases left between them. The CDR3 extends over 14 amino acids. The germline gives CDR1 SEHNR, CDR2 FQNEAQ (reference sequence). The CDR3 region is CASSPSGTHTEQFF. CDR3 in DNA: TGTGCCAGCAGCCCGTCCGGGACACACACGGAGCAGTTCTTC.

The genes are TRBV27 and TRBJ2-5, with TRBD2 matching over 9 bases. The CDR3 totals 16 residues. V was pared by 4 bases and J by 7 bases, with 13 bases of the junction left unmatched. The germline V gene encodes CDR1 MNHEY and CDR2 SMNVEV (reference sequence). CDR3 sequence reads: CASSSGTSPPSGTQYF. CDR3 coding DNA: TGTGCCAGCAGTTCCGGGACTAGCCCTCCGTCAGGGACCCAGTACTTC.